This TCR beta chain was identified in a study of OX40 agonist ivuxolimab in advanced cancers. Overall study context: At about 81% male, the cohort had a mean age of 60 years, ranging from roughly 20 to 80.

TCRdb's table, derived via immunoSEQ multiplex PCR, lists solely in-frame clones and lacks some. The sample includes about 77,000 clones, about 85% seen only once; the top ten take 0.5% to 0.85%. The CDR3 loop spans 14 amino acids. The ends were cut back, 6 bases at V and 4 bases at J, with 15 bases in the middle. Germline V gives CDR1 MNHNS, CDR2 SASEGT. The material was CD4+ or CD8+ T cells sorted from blood, obtained in a trial of the OX40 agonist ivuxolimab. V is TRBV6-1 and J is TRBJ1-2; D is undetermined. The sequence came from an adult with an advanced solid tumor such as melanoma, head and neck, liver or kidney cancer. CDR3 sequence (DNA): TGTGCCAGCAGGACTCCGGGCAGTTCCTATGGCTACACCTTC. Translating gives CASRTPGSSYGYTF.